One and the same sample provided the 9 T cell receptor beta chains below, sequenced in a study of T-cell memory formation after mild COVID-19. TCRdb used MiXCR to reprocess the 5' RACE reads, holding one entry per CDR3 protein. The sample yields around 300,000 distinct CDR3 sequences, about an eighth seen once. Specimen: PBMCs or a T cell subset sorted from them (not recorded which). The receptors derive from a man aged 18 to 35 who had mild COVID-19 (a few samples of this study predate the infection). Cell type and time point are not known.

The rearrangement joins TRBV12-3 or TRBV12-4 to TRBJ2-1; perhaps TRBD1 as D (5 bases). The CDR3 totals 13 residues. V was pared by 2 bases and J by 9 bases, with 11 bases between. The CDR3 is CASSLKYQGEQFF. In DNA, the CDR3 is TGTGCCAGCAGTTTAAAGTATCAGGGTGAGCAGTTCTTC.

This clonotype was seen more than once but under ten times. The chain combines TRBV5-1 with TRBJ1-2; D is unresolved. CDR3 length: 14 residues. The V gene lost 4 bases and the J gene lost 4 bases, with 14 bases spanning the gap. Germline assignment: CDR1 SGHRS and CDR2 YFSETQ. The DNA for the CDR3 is TGCGCCAGCAGCGAAGGTACAGCGTCCTATGGCTACACCTTC. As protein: CASSEGTASYGYTF.

The CDR3 sequence is CASSGWGYGYTF. In nucleotides, the CDR3 is TGTGCCAGCAGCGGATGGGGGTATGGCTACACCTTC. The V call is TRBV27, the J call TRBJ1-2, with D perhaps matching TRBD1 (5 bases). The germline V gene encodes CDR1 MNHEY and CDR2 SMNVEV (reference sequence). CDR3 length: 12 residues. V was cut by 6 bases and J by 5 bases, with 10 bases left in between.

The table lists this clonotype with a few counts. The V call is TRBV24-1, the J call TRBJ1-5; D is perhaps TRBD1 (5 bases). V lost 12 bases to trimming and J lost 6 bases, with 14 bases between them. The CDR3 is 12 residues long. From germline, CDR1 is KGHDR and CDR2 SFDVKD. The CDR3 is CAPQGWGQPQHF. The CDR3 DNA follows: TGTGCCCCCCAGGGTTGGGGTCAGCCCCAGCATTTT.

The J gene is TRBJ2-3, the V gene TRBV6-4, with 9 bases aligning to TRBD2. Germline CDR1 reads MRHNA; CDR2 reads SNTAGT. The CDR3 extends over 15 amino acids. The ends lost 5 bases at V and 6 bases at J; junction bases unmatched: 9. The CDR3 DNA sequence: TGTGCCAGCAGTCCTAAGCGGGGGGTTCTCGATACGCAGTATTTT. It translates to CASSPKRGVLDTQYF.

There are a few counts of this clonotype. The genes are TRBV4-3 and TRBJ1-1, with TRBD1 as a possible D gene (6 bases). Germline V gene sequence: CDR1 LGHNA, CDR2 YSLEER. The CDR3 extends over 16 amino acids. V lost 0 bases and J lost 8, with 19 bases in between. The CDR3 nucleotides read TGCGCCAGCAGCCAAGATTATTCGGGGGGCGCCGACGAAGCTTTCTTT. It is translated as CASSQDYSGGADEAFF.

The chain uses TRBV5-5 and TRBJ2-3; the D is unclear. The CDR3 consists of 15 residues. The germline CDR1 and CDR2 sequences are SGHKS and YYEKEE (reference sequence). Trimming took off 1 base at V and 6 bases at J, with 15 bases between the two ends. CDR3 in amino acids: CASSLSMSFGDTQYF. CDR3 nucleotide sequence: TGTGCCAGCAGCTTGAGTATGAGTTTCGGGGATACGCAGTATTTT.

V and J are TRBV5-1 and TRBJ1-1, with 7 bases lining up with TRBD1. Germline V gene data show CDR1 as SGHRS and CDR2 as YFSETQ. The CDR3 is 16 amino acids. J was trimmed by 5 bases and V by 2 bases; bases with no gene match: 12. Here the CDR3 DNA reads TGCGCCAGCAGCTTTCGGGGACAGCATTTAGGGACTGAAGCTTTCTTT. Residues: CASSFRGQHLGTEAFF.

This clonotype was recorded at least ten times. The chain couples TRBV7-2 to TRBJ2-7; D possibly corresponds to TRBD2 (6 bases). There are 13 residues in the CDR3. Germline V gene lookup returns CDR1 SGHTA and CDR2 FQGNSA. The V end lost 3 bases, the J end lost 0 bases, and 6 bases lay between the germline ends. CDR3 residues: CASSLTSSYEQYF. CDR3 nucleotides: TGTGCCAGCAGCTTGACTAGCTCCTACGAGCAGTACTTC.